This record covers a single T cell receptor beta chain. Its antigen is currently unknown. These data are taken from a study of T cell repertoires in cytomegalovirus infection. As for the study in general: CMV epitopes used comprised recently identified HLA-C-restricted ones and well-studied HLA-B-restricted ones. Indications of both CMV infection and matching HLA type were provided by public TCR beta signatures.

CDR1 and CDR2 from the germline V gene are MNHEY and SMNVEV (reference sequence). CDR3 length: 13 residues. V lost 5 bases and J lost 0, with 8 bases in between. Findings and limits, study-wide: The ex vivo response was dominated by HLA-C-restricted CMV-specific TCR beta clonotypes. The cumulative frequency of public TCR beta families identified carriers of CMV plus the relevant HLA.

TCRdb re-called the reads with MiXCR, one entry per CDR3 protein. The table records about 340,000 distinct CDR3 sequences, just under 30% of them present only once. Sequenced here: cultured PBMCs, sampled from culture after CMV antigen stimulation. The rearrangement uses TRBV27 and TRBJ2-7; D is uncertain. This receptor was identified in a human donor in good health (CMV status not recorded). Some clones in this sample may be carry-over from other donors' samples. The CDR3 reads CASSPLSSYEQYF. The CDR3 region has the DNA TGTGCCAGCAGTCCCCTATCCTCCTACGAGCAGTACTTC.